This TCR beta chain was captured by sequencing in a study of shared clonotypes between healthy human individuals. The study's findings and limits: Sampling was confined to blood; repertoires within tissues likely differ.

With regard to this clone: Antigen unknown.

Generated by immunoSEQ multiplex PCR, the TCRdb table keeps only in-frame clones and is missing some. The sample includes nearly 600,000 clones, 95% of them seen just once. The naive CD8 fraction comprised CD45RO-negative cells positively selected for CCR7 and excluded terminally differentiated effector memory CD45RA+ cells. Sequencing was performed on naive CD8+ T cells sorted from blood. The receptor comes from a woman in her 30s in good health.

The CDR3 region is CASSPGTEGILGELFF. The CDR3 DNA sequence: TGTGCCAGCAGCCCGGGGACCGAGGGGATCCTCGGGGAGCTGTTTTTT. This sequence joins TRBV7-8 and TRBJ2-2; D possibly matches TRBD1 or TRBD2 (5 bases each). This CDR3 has 16 amino acids. The germline V and J ends were trimmed by 5 bases and 7 bases, with 20 bases remaining between them. Germline V CDR1 and CDR2: SGHVS, FQNEAQ.